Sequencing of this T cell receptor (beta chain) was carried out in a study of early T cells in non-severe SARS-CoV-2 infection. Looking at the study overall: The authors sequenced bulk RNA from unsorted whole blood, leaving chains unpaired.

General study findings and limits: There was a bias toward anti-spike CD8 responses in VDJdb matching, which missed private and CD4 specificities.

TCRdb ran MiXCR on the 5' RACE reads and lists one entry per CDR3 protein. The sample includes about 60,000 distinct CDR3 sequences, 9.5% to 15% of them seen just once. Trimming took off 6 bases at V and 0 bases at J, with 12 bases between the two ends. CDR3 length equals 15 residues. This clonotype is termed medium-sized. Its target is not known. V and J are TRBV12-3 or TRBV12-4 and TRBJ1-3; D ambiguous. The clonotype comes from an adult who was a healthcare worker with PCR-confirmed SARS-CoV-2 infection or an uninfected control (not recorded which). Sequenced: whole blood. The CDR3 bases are TGTGCCAGCAGGCCCTACATGAGCTCTGGAAACACCATATATTTT. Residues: CASRPYMSSGNTIYF.